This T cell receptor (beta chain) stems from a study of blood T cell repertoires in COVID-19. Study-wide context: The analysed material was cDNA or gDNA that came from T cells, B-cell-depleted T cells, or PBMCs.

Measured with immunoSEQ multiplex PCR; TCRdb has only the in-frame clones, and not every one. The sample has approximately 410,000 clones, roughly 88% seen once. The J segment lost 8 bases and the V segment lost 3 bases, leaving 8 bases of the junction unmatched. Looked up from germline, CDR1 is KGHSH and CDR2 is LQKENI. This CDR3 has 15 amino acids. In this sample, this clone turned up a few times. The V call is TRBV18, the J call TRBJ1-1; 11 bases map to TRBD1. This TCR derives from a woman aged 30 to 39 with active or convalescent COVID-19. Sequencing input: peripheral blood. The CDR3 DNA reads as TGTGCCAGCTCACCCCAGGGACAGGGGGGGGAAGAAGCTTTCTTT. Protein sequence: CASSPQGQGGEEAFF. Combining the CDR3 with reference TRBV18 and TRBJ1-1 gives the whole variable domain NAGVMQNPRHLVRRRGQEARLRCSPMKGHSHVYWYRQLPEEGLKFMVYLQKENIIDESGMPKERFSAEFPKEGPSILRIQQVVRGDSAAYFCASSPQGQGGEEAFFGQGTRLTVV.